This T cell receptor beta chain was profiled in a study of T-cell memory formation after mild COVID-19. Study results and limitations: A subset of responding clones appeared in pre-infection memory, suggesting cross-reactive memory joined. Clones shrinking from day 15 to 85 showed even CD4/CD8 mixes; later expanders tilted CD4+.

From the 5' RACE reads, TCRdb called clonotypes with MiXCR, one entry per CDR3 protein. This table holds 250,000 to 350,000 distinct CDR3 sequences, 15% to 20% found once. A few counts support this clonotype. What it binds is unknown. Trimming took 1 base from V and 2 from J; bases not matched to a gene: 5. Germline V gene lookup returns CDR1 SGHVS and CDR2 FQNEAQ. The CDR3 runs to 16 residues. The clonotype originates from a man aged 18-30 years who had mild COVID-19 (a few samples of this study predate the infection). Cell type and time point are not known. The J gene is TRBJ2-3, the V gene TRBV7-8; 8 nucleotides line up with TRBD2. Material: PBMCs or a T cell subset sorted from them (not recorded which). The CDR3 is CASSLGLATLTDTQYF. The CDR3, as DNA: TGTGCCAGCAGCTTAGGACTAGCGACTCTCACAGATACGCAGTATTTT.